This TCR beta chain was observed in a study of cytomegalovirus exposure and HLA in healthy donors listed by TCRdb under 2017. Regarding the study in general: An earlier analysis of about 560 of the donors reported 276 Gb of sequence data and approximately 120 million unique TCR beta sequences obtained from some 200 million T cells. Every repertoire in the discovery cohort had been generated on one and the same sequencing platform. The aim of the study was to test whether cataloging public T cell receptors could identify signatures of past pathogen exposure. A later genetic analysis took genome-wide SNP genotypes for about 65% of the 666 donors and used that subset as a discovery cohort. Rather than drawing on any new phenotypic data, the later analysis identified candidate immune exposures from TCR beta sequences and the way those sequences occurred across donors. Class I and class II HLA loci were covered by the typing at four-digit resolution. Using immunosequencing, the study profiled T cell repertoires from around 680 subjects and related those repertoires to cytomegalovirus serostatus. To predict cytomegalovirus infection status, the study combined high-throughput TCR immunosequencing, statistical association of individual TCRs with disease status, and machine learning. Several DR-DQ haplotypes were treated as single units for association and clustering because of strong linkage in the cohort. Typing coverage varied by locus: about 629-630 donors for A, B, C, DRB1 and DQB1; some 520 for DQA1; around 570 for DPA1; about 450 for DPB1. Donor age, sex, ethnicity and CMV serostatus were compiled together with the repertoire data. A later analysis re-analyzed previously published TCR beta repertoires from 666 donors and added high-resolution HLA genotyping to study TCR occurrence patterns. On average, 235,054 unique TCR beta nucleotide sequences were sequenced per donor among some 420 genotyped donors of the cohort, with roughly 18% of those sequences being non-productive. A separate validation cohort of roughly 120 different subjects was used in addition to the 666-subject first cohort. In an earlier analysis of over 550 of the donors, high-throughput TCR beta sequencing was used to judge whether each TCR beta V gene segment behaved as functional or pseudogenic. Of the approximately 400 genotyped donors, 81% were placed in the genetic ancestry cluster associated with self-reported Caucasian donors. An early release covering roughly 600 HLA-typed donors comprised 250 to 350 gigabases of sequencing data and some 79 million unique TCR sequences. What the authors observed across the whole study: For the cohort, immune exposure information was limited to CMV serostatus. Assigning TCR associations to individual alleles was difficult when HLA alleles, especially DR and DQ, strongly co-occurred. Correlated functional status among segregating V segments might reflect linkage disequilibrium, but an unknown experimental factor could not be ruled out. In a later analysis, TCR association rates were found to vary across HLA loci, with the most associated TCRs seen for DRB1 alleles and the fewest for HLA-C alleles. In a later analysis, HLA-associated TCR beta chains showed more clonal expansion and lower generation probabilities than non-associated chains that were equally common. Seventeen rarely observed V segments, including chromosome 9 orphons, were excluded from the earlier analysis of about 500 of the donors because counts were too low. The sequencing pipeline was judged likely to have produced a cluster of highly shared sequence variants as a technical artifact. A later analysis associated about 17,000 TCR beta sequences with specific HLA alleles at a false discovery rate of 0.05. In this cohort, only TCR beta chains were sequenced, and detectable features were limited by the absence of alpha or paired-chain data. In a later genetic analysis, fewer N-insertions in productive TCRs were reported among donors in an Asian-associated ancestry cluster than the roughly 700-donor mean. Because HLA typing was unavailable for some donors at each locus, only the typed subset was used in association tests. According to a later analysis, most CMV-associated TCR beta chains appeared to be HLA-restricted, and the HLA associations seemed to be driven largely by CMV exposure. Most TCR sequences were observed very rarely across donors, whereas some public TCRs were present in many individuals. A further reported finding was that TCR beta sequences accurately predicted the HLA-A and HLA-B alleles for most subjects in the first cohort. In both the original and validation cohorts, the classifier was reported to diagnose cytomegalovirus status with high specificity and sensitivity. An earlier analysis of approximately 500 of the donors showed that most TCR beta V segments appeared in productive rearrangements either about 87% or about 30% of the time, which broadly matched IMGT annotations. An association between a missense DCLRE1C variant and V-gene and J-gene trimming of TCR beta chains was found in a later genetic analysis and replicated in an independent cohort. In the study, approximately 160 TCR beta chains were listed as associated with cytomegalovirus. A later analysis reported that several top co-occurrence clusters appeared linked to parvovirus B19, influenza, CMV and Epstein-Barr virus. In vitro tests confirmed that a few of the cytomegalovirus-associated TCR beta chains recognize cytomegalovirus antigens. Some IMGT-functional V segments, including TRBV6-2 and TRBV6-3, could not be distinguished by the 87-base-pair reads and were therefore excluded. The presence/absence analyses assumed that sequencing depth was roughly uniform across donors, and that assumption may not be true. According to the authors, the approach could potentially be generalized to other disease states and immunological phenotypes.

The cohort consisted of some 670 healthy bone marrow donors. At the time of sampling, every cohort member was nominally healthy, though immune exposures that went unrecorded were likely present. The donor was CMV seropositive and belonged to the group of more than 250 seropositive cohort members. A peripheral blood sample was provided by each donor, and peripheral blood mononuclear cells were used for TCR beta sequencing. Genomic DNA was extracted from the blood cell samples with the Qiagen DNeasy Blood Extraction Kit. The germline V gene (reference sequence) sets CDR1 to SEHNR and CDR2 to FQNEAQ. V is cut back by 10 bases and J by 6 bases, with 6 bases in the junction unmatched. The CDR3 goes from the cysteine to the phenylalanine over 13 residues. CDR3 DNA is the only sequence kept; it has 39 bases, read in frame from the first base. Library method: the immunoSEQ multiplex PCR assay. A mixture of 60 forward primers for TCR Vbeta segments and 13 reverse primers for TCR Jbeta segments was used in the multiplex PCR. The CDR3 region of rearranged TCR beta genes was amplified from genomic DNA by a multiplex PCR assay. The amplified TCR beta libraries were sequenced on the Illumina HiSeq System as 87-base-pair reads. The study's own analysis went as follows. A later analysis tallied 70 million to 100 million unique TCR beta chains across the 640 or so repertoires, and some 10 million of those chains were shared by two or more donors. To remove PCR and sequencing errors, raw reads were error-corrected and collapsed into unique sequences using a nearest-neighbor algorithm that merged closely related sequences. Alignment of CDR3 sequences to IMGT reference sequences was used to assign V, D and J gene segments. For a sequence to be retained, at least a six-nucleotide match to both a V gene segment and a J gene segment was required. Rearrangements were called productive when the CDR3 lacked stop codons and stayed in frame with V and J; all others were non-productive. CDR3 was defined according to IMGT convention as the region running from the second conserved V-encoded cysteine to the conserved J-encoded phenylalanine. The earlier analysis of 450 to 750 of the donors excluded any sequence lacking an unambiguous match to a single V gene segment. An earlier analysis of under 750 of the donors called V segments functional above 56.7% productive rearrangements and segregating when the between-donor standard deviation exceeded 5%. A statistical classification framework was built for diagnosing cytomegalovirus status from the catalog of TCR beta chain sequences. A later analysis assigned V and J genes by comparing TCR nucleotide sequences with IMGT/GENE-DB human TR gene sequences. In a later analysis, CDR3 sequences and most-parsimonious VDJ recombination scenarios were assigned using the TCRdist pipeline. A later analysis defined each TCR beta chain by its CDR3 amino acid sequence plus V-gene family, and excluded reads lacking a unique V-gene family. A later analysis removed 500 to 600 highly shared, low-generation-probability nucleotide sequences to deal with suspected cross-contamination and a sequencing artifact. In a later analysis, a clonal expansion index was calculated for each public chain from normalized within-repertoire ranks of inferred template counts. Generation probabilities in a later analysis came from a VDJ recombination model fitted to out-of-frame rearrangements, and those results were checked against IGoR. In a later analysis, hypergeometric tests were used to score TCR-TCR, TCR-HLA and TCR-CMV co-occurrence, with a repertoire-size bias correction applied to TCR pairs. To estimate false discovery rates, a later analysis permuted the HLA or CMV assignments 20 times. A later analysis grouped co-occurring TCRs with DBSCAN, adding TCRdist sequence similarity when clustering within HLA-allele-positive subsets. For co-occurrence clustering, repertoires with fewer than 30,000 or more than 120,000 public chains were excluded, along with roughly 5 repertoires with anomalous nucleotide sharing. The immuneACCESS repertoire file appears here via TCRdb, limited to in-frame rearrangements. These files lack a portion of the clones; in checked studies, under half of the deficit traces to unresolved V genes, and the cause of the others is not known. The V and J calls and clone size come from that table; D and trimming were worked out from the DNA. For this sample the table gives 130,000 to 150,000 clones, of which 50% to 75% were detected only once. Of the sample, 2.5% to 3.5% is held by the ten largest clones.

This clone came up a few times. It has no known antigen specificity. It has no much larger one-base neighbor in the sample; base qualities were not kept. The sequence links TRBV7-9 to TRBJ2-2, and TRBD1 matches 9 of the central bases. Material: PBMCs. The source is a woman between 25 and 40 years old in good health and CMV-seropositive. The CDR3 protein is CATTGGRAGELFF. The DNA sequence is TGTGCCACCACAGGGGGCCGCGCCGGGGAGCTGTTTTTT.